The 32 T cell receptor beta chains given below trace back to one sample, sequenced in a study of blood T cell repertoires in COVID-19. Here immunoSEQ multiplex PCR was the method, and the copy in TCRdb shows in-frame clones only, minus some. The sample lists approximately 150,000 clones, about 86% occurring once. The sequencing input was peripheral blood. The receptors were sampled from a woman older than 75 with acute or convalescent COVID-19.

This chain links TRBV7-9 with TRBJ2-7; TRBD2 is a possible D gene (5 bases). This CDR3 is built from 14 residues. Per the germline V gene, CDR1 is SEHNR and CDR2 is FQNEAQ (reference sequence). V was shortened by 3 bases and J by 1 base, with 10 bases between the two germline ends. The CDR3 DNA sequence: TGTGCCAGCAGCTTGAGAGGGATTTCCTACGAGCAGTACTTC. Encoded protein: CASSLRGISYEQYF.

The genes are TRBV7-8 and TRBJ2-5, with TRBD1 matching over 8 bases. The CDR3 covers 18 residues. Trimming cost V 2 bases and J 2 bases; bases outside gene matches: 13. CDR1 is SGHVS, CDR2 FQNEAQ, per germline. CDR3 protein: CASSLSYYDRGDQETQYF. CDR3 bases: TGTGCCAGCAGCTTAAGTTATTATGACAGGGGTGATCAAGAGACCCAGTACTTC.

This chain uses TRBV28 with TRBJ2-5; a possible D gene is TRBD2 (6 bases). Germline CDR1 is MDHEN and CDR2 is SYDVKM. The CDR3 is 15 amino acids. The ends were cut back, 6 bases at V and 1 base at J, with 15 bases in the middle. DNA of the CDR3: TGTGCCAGCAGCGGAGGGGCCCGCCCCCAAGAGACCCAGTACTTC. Its translation: CASSGGARPQETQYF.

This clone was observed a handful of times. The chain recombines TRBV5-1 with TRBJ1-6; maybe TRBD1 (5 bases). Germline CDR1 SGHRS, CDR2 YFSETQ. The CDR3 spans 15 residues. Trimming left V 0 bases short and J 8 bases short, with 12 bases between. Here the CDR3 reads CASSLEQVRYSPLHF. The CDR3 bases are TGCGCCAGCAGCTTGGAACAGGTTCGATATTCACCCCTCCACTTT.

This chain joins TRBV9 and TRBJ2-2, with 7 bases lining up with TRBD1. Per the germline V gene, CDR1 is SGDLS and CDR2 is YYNGEE. This CDR3 has 13 amino acids. V lost 3 bases to trimming and J lost 5 bases; unmatched junction nucleotides: 1. The CDR3 DNA follows: TGTGCCAGCAGCGGACAGGGTACCGGGGAGCTGTTTTTT. This gives the protein CASSGQGTGELFF.

The rearrangement joins TRBV12-3 or TRBV12-4 to TRBJ1-1; D is perhaps TRBD1 (6 bases). With 4 bases removed from V and 9 bases from J, the gap between germline ends came to 12 bases. The CDR3 length is 12 residues. The CDR3 loop is CASSWTALKAFF. CDR3 sequence (DNA): TGTGCCAGCAGTTGGACAGCCCTGAAAGCTTTCTTT.

V usage is TRBV5-5 and J usage is TRBJ2-3; D gene uncertain. V was clipped by 1 base and J by 0 bases, with 6 bases between them. From germline, CDR1 is SGHKS and CDR2 YYEKEE (reference sequence). The CDR3 length is 14 residues. The CDR3 DNA is TGTGCCAGCAGCTTGTCGTCTAGCACAGATACGCAGTATTTT. Amino acids: CASSLSSSTDTQYF.

This clone was seen only once. The chain's CDR3 is CASSRGQGIREQYF. The CDR3 DNA reads TGTGCCAGCTCCCGTGGACAGGGAATACGCGAGCAGTACTTC. The gene calls are TRBV5-6 and TRBJ2-7; 8 nucleotides match TRBD1. V lost 7 bases, J lost 6 bases, and 12 bases stayed unmatched. The CDR3 runs to 14 residues. Per germline, CDR1 SGHDT and CDR2 YYEEEE.

The rearrangement uses TRBV19 and TRBJ1-2, with a weak D call TRBD1 (5 bases). The V and J ends lost 4 bases and 8 bases respectively, with 11 bases between them. The germline V gene has CDR1 LNHDA and CDR2 SQIVND (reference sequence). The CDR3 runs to 12 residues. CDR3 in DNA: TGTGCCAGTAGTACCAGGGCGGCCGGCTACACCTTC. Translation gives CASSTRAAGYTF.

This clone has a single count. The rearrangement joins TRBV6-2 or TRBV6-3 to TRBJ2-7, with a tentative D call TRBD2 (5 bases). The CDR3 length is 16 residues. With 0 bases removed from V and 3 bases from J, the gap between germline ends came to 15 bases. Germline-derived CDR1 and CDR2 are MNHEY and SVGEGT. The CDR3 sequence: CASSYSLGRALYEQYF. The CDR3 DNA follows: TGTGCCAGCAGTTACTCCTTAGGGCGGGCGCTCTACGAGCAGTACTTC.

Remarks on this clone: One end of the junction fails to match germline, which may point to a read error. The chain recombines TRBV7-2 with TRBJ2-1; a weak D match, TRBD2 (6 bases). Germline V gene lookup returns CDR1 SGHTA and CDR2 FQGNSA. The CDR3 loop spans 13 amino acids. The CDR3 region is CASSPLYRDSRIF. The CDR3 DNA is TGTGCCAGCAGCCCATTATACCGGGACTCTCGGATCTTC.

The chain links TRBV27 to TRBJ2-5; 8 nucleotides line up with TRBD1. The CDR3 runs 16 residues. After removal of 6 bases from V and 2 bases from J, the junction contained 11 bases not matched to a gene. CDR1 is MNHEY, CDR2 SMNVEV, per germline (reference sequence). CDR3 amino acids: CASRSDRGSFQETQYF. In nucleotides, the CDR3 is TGTGCCAGCAGGTCCGACAGGGGCTCTTTTCAAGAGACCCAGTACTTC.

V and J are TRBV29-1 and TRBJ2-2; D is ambiguous. CDR3 length: 13 residues. Germline-derived CDR1 and CDR2 are SQVTM and ANQGSEA. Between the trimmed V and J ends, which lost 7 bases and 6 bases, there was a span of 15 bases. The CDR3, as DNA: TGCAGCGCTATACAGAGTTTTGCCGGGGAGCTGTTTTTT. It translates to CSAIQSFAGELFF.

V is TRBV7-2 and J is TRBJ2-2; 8 nucleotides line up with TRBD2. Germline lookup yields CDR1 SGHTA and CDR2 FQGNSA. The ends lost 5 bases at V and 7 bases at J; junction bases unmatched: 6. This CDR3 is built from 14 residues. The CDR3 nucleotides are TGTGCCAGCAGCGAGGGCGGGAGGATCGGGGAGCTGTTTTTT. Protein sequence: CASSEGGRIGELFF.

This clone was counted once. The chain employs TRBV6-8 and TRBJ2-1; 14 positions agree with TRBD2. V shed 7 bases and J 0 bases; nucleotides not matched to a gene: 11. This CDR3 is built from 19 residues. CDR1 is MNHGY and CDR2 is SAAAGT in the germline V gene. CDR3 sequence reads: CASTLRTSGGSRSYNEQFF. Written as DNA, the CDR3 is TGTGCCAGCACCTTAAGGACTAGCGGGGGGTCCCGCTCCTACAATGAGCAGTTCTTC.

This chain uses TRBV2 with TRBJ2-7, with TRBD1 matching 10 bases. V lost 6 bases and J lost 5; bases outside the gene matches: 7. CDR1 SNHLY and CDR2 FYNNEI come from the germline V gene. The CDR3 totals 14 residues. CDR3 sequence (DNA): TGTGCCAGCAGAGCTGGGACAGGGGCCAACGAGCAGTACTTC. This encodes CASRAGTGANEQYF.

V usage is TRBV10-2 and J usage is TRBJ2-3; 9 positions agree with TRBD1. The CDR3 contains 15 residues. The V gene's germline CDR1 is WSHSY and CDR2 SAAADI. V was pared by 5 bases and J by 0 bases, with 3 bases of the junction left unmatched. CDR3 sequence reads: CASSPDRGSTDTQYF. The CDR3 DNA reads as TGCGCCAGCAGTCCTGACAGGGGGAGCACAGATACGCAGTATTTT.

This sequence joins TRBV7-9 and TRBJ2-4; maybe TRBD1 (5 bases). Trimming took off 2 bases at V and 3 bases at J, with 11 bases between the two ends. CDR1 SEHNR and CDR2 FQNEAQ come from the germline V gene (reference sequence). CDR3 length equals 15 residues. The CDR3 sequence: CASSLSGIDKNIQYF. The CDR3 nucleotides read TGTGCCAGCAGCTTATCAGGGATAGACAAAAACATTCAGTACTTC.

The chain joins TRBV19 to TRBJ1-6; TRBD1 matches at 7 bases. The CDR3 totals 15 residues. Germline assignment: CDR1 LNHDA and CDR2 SQIVND (reference sequence). The V and J ends lost 6 bases and 7 bases, in that order; junction bases with no gene match: 9. The CDR3 DNA follows: TGTGCCAGTAGCGACAGGGTAGGACGGAATTCACCCCTCCACTTT. This translates into CASSDRVGRNSPLHF. Full variable domain (remainder filled in from reference TRBV19 and TRBJ1-6): DGGITQSPKYLFRKEGQNVTLSCEQNLNHDAMYWYRQDPGQGLRLIYYSQIVNDFQKGDIAEGYSVSREKKESFPLTVTSAQKNPTAFYLCASSDRVGRNSPLHFGNGTRLTVT.

V gene TRBV4-1 combines with J gene TRBJ2-1, with 9 bases aligning to TRBD1. Germline lookup yields CDR1 MGHRA and CDR2 YSYEKL. V shed 2 bases, J shed 2 bases, and the junction held 10 bases outside the gene matches. The CDR3 contains 18 residues. The CDR3 DNA reads as TGCGCCAGCAGCCAACAATGGGACAGGGCTTACCCCTACAATGAGCAGTTCTTC. This sequence encodes CASSQQWDRAYPYNEQFF.

The chain combines TRBV3-1 (or the pseudogene TRBV3-2) with TRBJ2-1; a possible D gene is TRBD2 (5 bases). Germline V CDR1 and CDR2: LGHDT, YNNKEL (reference sequence). This CDR3 is 11 amino acids long. Deletions cut 1 base from V and 12 bases from J, with 7 bases between. The CDR3: CASSQGGPQFF. CDR3 nucleotides: TGTGCCAGCAGCCAAGGAGGGCCGCAGTTCTTC.

The chain couples TRBV19 to TRBJ2-1, with 7 bases lining up with TRBD2. The trim removed 6 bases at V and 7 bases at J, leaving 9 bases unmatched. From germline, CDR1 is LNHDA and CDR2 SQIVND (reference sequence). CDR3 length equals 14 residues. DNA of the CDR3: TGTGCCAGTAGGTCTCTCGGACTAGAAAATGAGCAGTTCTTC. Protein: CASRSLGLENEQFF.

The genes are TRBV2 and TRBJ2-3; a weak D match, TRBD1 (6 bases). CDR1 and CDR2 from the germline V gene are SNHLY and FYNNEI. The CDR3 totals 15 residues. V shed 5 bases and J shed 4 bases, with 16 bases lying between them. DNA for the CDR3: TGTGCCAGCAGTCCGGACAGAAAAAGCCCAGATACGCAGTATTTT. Its protein is CASSPDRKSPDTQYF.

This chain connects TRBV25-1 to TRBJ1-6, with 8 positions matching TRBD1. This CDR3 is built from 13 residues. Germline assignment: CDR1 MGHDK and CDR2 SYGVNS. Unmatched junction bases numbered 1, after V lost 5 bases and J lost 7 bases. CDR3 DNA sequence: TGTGCCAGCAGTCAGGGGGCCAATTCACCCCTCCACTTT. Translation gives CASSQGANSPLHF. The full variable domain, with the rest looked up from reference TRBV25-1 and TRBJ1-6, is EADIYQTPRYLVIGTGKKITLECSQTMGHDKMYWYQQDPGMELHLIHYSYGVNSTEKGDLSSESTVSRIRTEHFPLTLESARPSHTSQYLCASSQGANSPLHFGNGTRLTVT.

Here the CDR3 reads CATSDAPGTDSADTQYF. CDR3 nucleotide sequence: TGTGCCACCAGTGATGCCCCGGGGACAGACAGTGCAGATACGCAGTATTTT. The J gene is TRBJ2-3, the V gene TRBV24-1, with 7 bases fitting TRBD1. The CDR3 loop spans 17 amino acids. V dropped 3 bases and J dropped 4; count of bases not matched to a gene: 12. Germline lookup yields CDR1 KGHDR and CDR2 SFDVKD.

CDR3 nucleotides: TGTGCCAGCAGCGTTCTAGCGGGAAGGGGAGAGACCCAGTACTTC. This translates into CASSVLAGRGETQYF. The V gene is TRBV14, the J gene TRBJ2-5, with TRBD2 matching 9 bases. Per germline, CDR1 SGHDN and CDR2 FVKESK. The V segment lost 5 bases and the J segment 4 bases; nucleotides outside the gene matches: 8. CDR3 length equals 15 residues.

The V gene is TRBV5-4, the J gene TRBJ2-3; D may be TRBD2 (6 bases). CDR3 length: 15 residues. Trimming took 2 bases from V and 1 from J, leaving 11 bases between them. The germline V gene has CDR1 SGHNT and CDR2 YYREEE (reference sequence). The CDR3 DNA is TGTGCCAGCAGCTTACAACTAGCTGGCACAGATACGCAGTATTTT. Its protein product is CASSLQLAGTDTQYF. The entire variable domain, with the rest obtained from reference TRBV5-4 and TRBJ2-3, is as follows: ETGVTQSPTHLIKTRGQQVTLRCSSQSGHNTVSWYQQALGQGPQFIFQYYREEENGRGNFPPRFSGLQFPNYSSELNVNALELDDSALYLCASSLQLAGTDTQYFGPGTRLTVL.

The table lists this clone with a count of one. The V call is TRBV11-1, the J call TRBJ2-2, with TRBD1 as a possible D gene (5 bases). Trimming cost V 2 bases and J 6 bases, with 13 bases left between them. The germline gives CDR1 SGHAT, CDR2 FQDESV (reference sequence). The CDR3 covers 15 residues. The CDR3 DNA is TGTGCCAGCAGCTTACAGGGAAGGGTCTCCGGGGAGCTGTTTTTT. This gives the protein CASSLQGRVSGELFF.

This chain joins TRBV3-1 (or the pseudogene TRBV3-2) and TRBJ1-2; 7 nucleotides agree with TRBD1. After removal of 1 base from V and 7 bases from J, the junction contained 6 bases not matched to a gene. CDR1 and CDR2 from the germline V gene are LGHDT and YNNKEL (reference sequence). This CDR3 region has 14 residues. CDR3 residues: CASSQVGGVGGYTF. Written as DNA, the CDR3 is TGTGCCAGCAGCCAAGTAGGGGGCGTAGGTGGCTACACCTTC.

This chain uses TRBV4-3 with TRBJ2-7; 9 bases map to TRBD1. Looked up from germline, CDR1 is LGHNA and CDR2 is YSLEER. This CDR3 comprises 16 residues. Trimming removed 4 bases from V and 4 bases from J; junction bases left unmatched: 11. CDR3 in amino acids: CASSPSAGTGTYEQYF. The CDR3 DNA reads TGCGCCAGCAGCCCCTCAGCCGGGACAGGGACATACGAGCAGTACTTC.

The rearrangement links TRBV18 to TRBJ2-1; TRBD1 matches 12 bases. There are 16 residues in the CDR3. V dropped 0 bases and J dropped 7; count of bases not matched to a gene: 4. Germline lookup yields CDR1 KGHSH and CDR2 LQKENI. CDR3 sequence reads: CASSPPGQGAKNEQFF. CDR3 coding DNA: TGTGCCAGCTCACCACCGGGACAGGGGGCGAAAAATGAGCAGTTCTTC.

This rearrangement joins TRBV10-3 to TRBJ1-1; D is unresolved. Per the germline V gene, CDR1 is ENHRY and CDR2 is SYGVKD. V gave up 4 bases and J gave up 4 bases, with 13 bases separating them. The CDR3 loop spans 14 amino acids. The CDR3 region is CAISGFEVGTEAFF. In DNA form, the CDR3 reads TGTGCCATCAGTGGTTTTGAGGTTGGCACTGAAGCTTTCTTT.